This T cell receptor beta chain was sequenced in a study of post-analysis software for immune sequencing data. Presence of unique molecular identifiers characterized the TCR beta cDNA libraries. TCRdb re-analysed the PCR reads in MiXCR, keeping a single row per CDR3 protein. The sample includes 820,000 or so distinct CDR3 sequences, roughly 50% of them seen just once. This clonotype was picked up a small number of times. This clonotype originated in a girl aged 5-17 years with multiple sclerosis. The sample was blood.

The CDR3 loop reads CASSLQAGSNTEAFF. For the CDR3, the DNA is TGTGCCAGCAGCTTACAGGCGGGGTCGAACACTGAAGCTTTCTTT. This chain links TRBV7-3 with TRBJ1-1; no clear D gene. Germline values: CDR1 SGHTA, CDR2 FQGTGA. CDR3 size: 15 residues. V lost 2 bases, J lost 1 base, and 11 bases lay in between.